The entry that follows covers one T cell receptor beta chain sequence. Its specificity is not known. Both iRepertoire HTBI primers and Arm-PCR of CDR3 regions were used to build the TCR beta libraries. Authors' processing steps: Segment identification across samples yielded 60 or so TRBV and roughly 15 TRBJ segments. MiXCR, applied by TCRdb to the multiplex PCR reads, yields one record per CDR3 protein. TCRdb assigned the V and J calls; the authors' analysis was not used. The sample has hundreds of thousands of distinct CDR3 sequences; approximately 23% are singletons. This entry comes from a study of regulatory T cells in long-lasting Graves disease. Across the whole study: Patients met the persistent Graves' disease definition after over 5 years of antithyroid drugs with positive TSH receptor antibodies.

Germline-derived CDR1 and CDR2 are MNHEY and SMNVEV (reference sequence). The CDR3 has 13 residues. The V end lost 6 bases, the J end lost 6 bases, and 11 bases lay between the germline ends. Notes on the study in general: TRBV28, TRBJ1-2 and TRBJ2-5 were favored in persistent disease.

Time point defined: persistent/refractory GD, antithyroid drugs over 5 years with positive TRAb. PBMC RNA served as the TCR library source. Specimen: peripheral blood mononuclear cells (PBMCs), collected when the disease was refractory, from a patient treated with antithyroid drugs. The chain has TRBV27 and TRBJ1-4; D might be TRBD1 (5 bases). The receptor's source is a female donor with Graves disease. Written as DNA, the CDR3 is TGTGCCAGCAGCCTCCGGGGGGATGAAAAACTGTTTTTT. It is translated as CASSLRGDEKLFF.